These T cell receptor beta chains were read from a single sample in a study of cytomegalovirus exposure and HLA in healthy donors. Clones were read by immunoSEQ multiplex PCR, and TCRdb kept only the in-frame ones, dropping some. In the table there are about 190,000 clones, roughly four fifths of which are singletons. The sample comprised PBMCs. The receptors derive from a woman between 25 and 40 years old in good health and CMV-seropositive. Both conserved end residues are part of each CDR3. Fields, in order: V gene, clone size, CDR3 protein. Only part of the rows carry a size: once, few, many, or a class if the clone is expanded.

>TRBV7-2|few
CASSVTSGQQFF
>TRBV5-4|NA
CASSFQQGTHEQYF
>TRBV14|NA
CASSQAVVYEQFF
>TRBV19|NA
CASAWGTGSSYEQYF
>TRBV4-1|NA
CASSHGTGLSEQYF
>TRBV7-8|few
CASSPRTTARYEQYF
>TRBV7-2|NA
CASSLLPGPEQYF
>TRBV28|NA
CASSAGIAWDF
>TRBV19|few
CASSHRAESYEQYF
>TRBV6-4|NA
CASSLNSGRALVEQFF
>TRBV11-2|NA
CASRPGGAYGYTF
>TRBV27|NA
CASSLSRGNREFF
>TRBV6-5|NA
CASSYSRTGWTEAFF
>TRBV28|NA
CASSFTDFALEQYF
>TRBV7-8|NA
CASSLRGQVNSTGELFF
>TRBV10-1|NA
CASIGTSGKIGIRNTGELFF
>TRBV12-2|NA
CASRPGVWNLSNQPQHF
>TRBV19|NA
CASSGFGLARDNEQFF
>TRBV6-6|NA
CASSPRGTGELFF
>TRBV9|NA
CASSVAGGTGELFF
>TRBV15|few
CATSIGRLNTEAFF
>TRBV28|NA
CASSPGTSGGDTQYF
>TRBV6-6|NA
CASSPRLARGEQFF